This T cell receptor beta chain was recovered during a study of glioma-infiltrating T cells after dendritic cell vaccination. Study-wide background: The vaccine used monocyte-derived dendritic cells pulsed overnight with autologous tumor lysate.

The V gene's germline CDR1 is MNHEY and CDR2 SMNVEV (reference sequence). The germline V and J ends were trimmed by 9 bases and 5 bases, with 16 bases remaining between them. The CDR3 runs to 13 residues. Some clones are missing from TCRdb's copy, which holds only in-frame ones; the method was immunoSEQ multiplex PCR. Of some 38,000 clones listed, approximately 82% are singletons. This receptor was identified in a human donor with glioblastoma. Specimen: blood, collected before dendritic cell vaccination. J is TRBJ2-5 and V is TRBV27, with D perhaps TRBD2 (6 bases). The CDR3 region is CASSLLAGETQYF. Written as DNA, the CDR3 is TGTGCCAGTTCACTACTAGCTGGGGAGACCCAGTACTTC.